This T cell receptor beta chain emerged from a study of T cell responses to AZD1222 COVID-19 vaccine. There are 13 residues in the CDR3. Germline V gene sequence: CDR1 SNHLY, CDR2 FYNNEI. With 8 bases clipped from V and 1 base from J, the junction kept 5 bases outside the gene matches. Points on this clone: Its antigen is not identified.

General study results and limits: Epitopes outside B.1.351 and B.1.1.7 mutated regions reportedly drew nearly half of spike TCRs. Donors skewed white British and female; clonal diversity was possibly underestimated.

Here immunoSEQ multiplex PCR was the method, and the copy in TCRdb shows in-frame clones only, minus some. The data contain under 45,000 clones, approximately 88% of them seen just once; the ten biggest clones take up over 20%. The receptor was isolated from an adult who received the MenACWY meningococcal vaccine as a control. Material: peripheral blood, obtained 28 days after the second dose of the MenACWY control vaccine. This sequence joins TRBV2 and TRBJ2-7, with TRBD1 matching over 7 bases. The CDR3 sequence is CASQGTDSYEQYF. The CDR3 nucleotides read TGTGCCAGCCAAGGGACAGATTCCTACGAGCAGTACTTC. Supplemented by reference TRBV2 and TRBJ2-7, the full variable domain reads EPEVTQTPSHQVTQMGQEVILRCVPISNHLYFYWYRQILGQKVEFLVSFYNNEISEKSEIFDDQFSVERPDGSNFTLKIRSTKLEDSAMYFCASQGTDSYEQYFGPGTRLTVT.